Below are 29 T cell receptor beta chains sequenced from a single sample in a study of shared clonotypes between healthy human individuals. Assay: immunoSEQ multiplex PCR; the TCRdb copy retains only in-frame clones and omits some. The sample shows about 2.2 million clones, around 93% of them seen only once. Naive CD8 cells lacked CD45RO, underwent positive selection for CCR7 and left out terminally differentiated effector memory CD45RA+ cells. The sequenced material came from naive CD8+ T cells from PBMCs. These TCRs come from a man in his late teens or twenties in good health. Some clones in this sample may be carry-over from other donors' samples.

The CDR3 loop is CAWSVGFFGQSNEQFF. Here the CDR3 DNA reads TGTGCCTGGAGTGTCGGGTTCTTCGGACAGAGCAATGAGCAGTTCTTC. This chain links TRBV30 with TRBJ2-1, with D perhaps matching TRBD1 (6 bases). The CDR3 has 16 amino acids. Germline CDR1 reads GTSNPN; CDR2 reads SVGIG (reference sequence). V shed 0 bases and J shed 6 bases, with 18 bases lying between them. Full variable domain (outside the CDR3, taken from reference TRBV30 and TRBJ2-1): SQTIHQWPATLVQPVGSPLSLECTVEGTSNPNLYWYRQAAGRGLQLLFYSVGIGQISSEVPQNLSASRPQDRQFILSSKKLLLSDSGFYLCAWSVGFFGQSNEQFFGPGTRLTVL.

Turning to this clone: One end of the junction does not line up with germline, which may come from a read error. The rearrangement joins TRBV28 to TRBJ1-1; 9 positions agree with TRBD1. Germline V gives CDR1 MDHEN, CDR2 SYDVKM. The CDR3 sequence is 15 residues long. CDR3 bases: TGTGCCAGCAGAGAAGACAGGGGGGGCCCTTCTGAAGTTTTCTTT. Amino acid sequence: CASREDRGGPSEVFF.

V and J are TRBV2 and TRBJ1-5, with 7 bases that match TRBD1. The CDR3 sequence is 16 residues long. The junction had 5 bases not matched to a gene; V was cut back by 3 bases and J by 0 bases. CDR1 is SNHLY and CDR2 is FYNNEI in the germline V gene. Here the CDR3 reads CASSDRDSLSNQPQHF. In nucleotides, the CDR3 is TGTGCCAGCAGTGACCGGGACAGTCTTAGCAATCAGCCCCAGCATTTT.

The CDR3 DNA reads as TGTGCCAGTACCCCACTGGGGGGGCTTAATGCGGAGACCCAGTACTTC. Translation: CASTPLGGLNAETQYF. This chain joins TRBV19 and TRBJ2-5; D perhaps matches TRBD2 (7 bases). CDR1 and CDR2 (germline): LNHDA, SQIVND (reference sequence). The CDR3 spans 16 residues. The V end lost 7 bases, the J end lost 5 bases, and 23 bases lay between the germline ends.

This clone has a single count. DNA of the CDR3: TGTGCCAGCAGTTTTACCCATCGGACTAGCGGGAGCACCGGGGAGCTGTTTTTT. Amino acid sequence: CASSFTHRTSGSTGELFF. The rearrangement joins TRBV28 to TRBJ2-2, with 13 bases aligning to TRBD2. This CDR3 has 18 amino acids. The germline V gene has CDR1 MDHEN and CDR2 SYDVKM. V lost 3 bases, J lost 4 bases, and 8 bases stayed unmatched.

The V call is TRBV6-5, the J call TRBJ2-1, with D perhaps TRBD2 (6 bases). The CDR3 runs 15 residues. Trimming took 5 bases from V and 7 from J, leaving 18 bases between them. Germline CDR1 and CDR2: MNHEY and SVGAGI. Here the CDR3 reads CASSQSYGSSNEQFF. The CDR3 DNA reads TGTGCCAGCAGTCAGTCGTACGGGAGTTCGAATGAGCAGTTCTTC.

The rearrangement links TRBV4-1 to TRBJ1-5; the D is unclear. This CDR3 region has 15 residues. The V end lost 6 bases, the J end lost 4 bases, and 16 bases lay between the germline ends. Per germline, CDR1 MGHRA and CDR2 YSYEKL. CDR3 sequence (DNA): TGCGCCAGCAGTCGAGATACATCTATTAATCAGCCCCAGCATTTT. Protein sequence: CASSRDTSINQPQHF.

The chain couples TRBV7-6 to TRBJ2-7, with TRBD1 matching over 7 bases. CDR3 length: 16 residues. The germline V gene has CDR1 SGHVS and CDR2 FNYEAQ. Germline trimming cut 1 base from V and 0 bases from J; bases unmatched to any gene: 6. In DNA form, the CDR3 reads TGTGCCAGCAGCTTAGTAGGGGGCAGGACCTCCTACGAGCAGTACTTC. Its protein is CASSLVGGRTSYEQYF.

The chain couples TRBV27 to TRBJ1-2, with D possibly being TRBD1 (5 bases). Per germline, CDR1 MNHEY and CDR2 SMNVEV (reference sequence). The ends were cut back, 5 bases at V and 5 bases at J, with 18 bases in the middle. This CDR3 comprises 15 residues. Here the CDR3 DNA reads TGTGCCAGCAGTCCCCGAGGGGCTTCGGGGTATGGCTACACCTTC. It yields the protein CASSPRGASGYGYTF.

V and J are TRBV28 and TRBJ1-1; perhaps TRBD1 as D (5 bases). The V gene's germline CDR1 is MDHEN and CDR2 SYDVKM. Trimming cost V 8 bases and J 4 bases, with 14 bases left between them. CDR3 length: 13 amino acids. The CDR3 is CASGAGQVTEAFF. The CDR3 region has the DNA TGTGCCAGCGGCGCAGGGCAGGTCACTGAAGCTTTCTTT.

CDR3 sequence (DNA): TGTGCCAGCAGCCAAGGAGGGGGGCAATGGACCTATGGCTACACCTTC. Protein: CASSQGGGQWTYGYTF. The V call is TRBV4-2, the J call TRBJ1-2; tentatively, D is TRBD1 (6 bases). V was cut by 1 base and J by 4 bases, with 16 bases left in between. This CDR3 region has 16 residues. The germline V gene has CDR1 LGHNA and CDR2 YNFKEQ.

CDR3 loop: CASSPKPRTEETQYF. CDR3 nucleotide sequence: TGTGCCAGCAGCCCTAAACCTAGGACAGAAGAGACCCAGTACTTC. J is TRBJ2-5 and V is TRBV7-9; D perhaps matches TRBD1 (6 bases). The germline V gene has CDR1 SEHNR and CDR2 FQNEAQ (reference sequence). CDR3 length equals 15 residues. Trimming shortened V by 5 bases and J by 3 bases, and 16 bases separated the two germline ends.

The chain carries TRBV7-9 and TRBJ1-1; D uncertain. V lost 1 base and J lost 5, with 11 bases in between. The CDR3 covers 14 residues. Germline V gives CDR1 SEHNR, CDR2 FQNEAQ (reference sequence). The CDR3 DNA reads TGTGCCAGCAGCTTAGTTTTCGGATCTACTGAAGCTTTCTTT. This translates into CASSLVFGSTEAFF.

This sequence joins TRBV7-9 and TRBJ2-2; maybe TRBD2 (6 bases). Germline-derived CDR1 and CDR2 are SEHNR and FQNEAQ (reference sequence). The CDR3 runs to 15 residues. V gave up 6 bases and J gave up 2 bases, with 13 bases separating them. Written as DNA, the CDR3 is TGTGCCAGCAGTATTCCGGGAGTCAACACCGGGGAGCTGTTTTTT. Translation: CASSIPGVNTGELFF.

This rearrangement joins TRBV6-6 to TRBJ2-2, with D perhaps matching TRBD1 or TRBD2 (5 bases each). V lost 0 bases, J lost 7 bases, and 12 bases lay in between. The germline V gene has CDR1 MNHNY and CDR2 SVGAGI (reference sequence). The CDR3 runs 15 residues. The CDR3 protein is CASSYSDPGLGELFF. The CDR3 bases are TGTGCCAGCAGTTACTCGGATCCGGGGCTCGGGGAGCTGTTTTTT.

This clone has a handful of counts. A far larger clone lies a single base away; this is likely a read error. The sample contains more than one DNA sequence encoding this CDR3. The DNA of the CDR3 is TGTGCCAGCAGCTTGCGGGGCACTGAAGCTTTCTTT. Translating it yields CASSLRGTEAFF. V and J are TRBV5-6 and TRBJ1-1; D gene unclear. This CDR3 has 12 amino acids. Between the trimmed V and J ends, which lost 1 base and 4 bases, there was a span of 5 bases. Germline CDR1 reads SGHDT; CDR2 reads YYEEEE.

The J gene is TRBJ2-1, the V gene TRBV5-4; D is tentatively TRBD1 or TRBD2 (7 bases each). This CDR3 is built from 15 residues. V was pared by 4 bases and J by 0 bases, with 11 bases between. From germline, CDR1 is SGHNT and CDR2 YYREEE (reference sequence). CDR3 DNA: TGTGCCAGCAGCCAGGGGGGGAGCTCCTACAATGAGCAGTTCTTC. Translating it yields CASSQGGSSYNEQFF.

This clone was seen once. CDR3 nucleotides: TGCAGCGTTGAAGCCAGAGCTAGCGGTAACAATGAGCAGTTCTTC. Protein: CSVEARASGNNEQFF. J is TRBJ2-1 and V is TRBV29-1; 7 bases fit TRBD2. The J segment lost 5 bases and the V segment lost 1 base, leaving 8 bases of the junction unmatched. The CDR3 extends over 15 amino acids. Germline V gene data show CDR1 as SQVTM and CDR2 as ANQGSEA.

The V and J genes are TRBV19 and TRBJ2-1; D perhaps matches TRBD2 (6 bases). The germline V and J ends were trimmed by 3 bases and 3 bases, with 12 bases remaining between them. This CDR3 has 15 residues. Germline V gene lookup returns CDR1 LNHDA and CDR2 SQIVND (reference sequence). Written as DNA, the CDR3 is TGTGCCAGTAGTATTGCGCCGGGACTCTACAATGAGCAGTTCTTC. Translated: CASSIAPGLYNEQFF.

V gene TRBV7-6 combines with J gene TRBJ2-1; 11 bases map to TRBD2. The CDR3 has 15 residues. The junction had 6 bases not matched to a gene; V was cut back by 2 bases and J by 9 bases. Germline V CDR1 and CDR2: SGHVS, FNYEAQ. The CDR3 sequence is CASSLLASGRSEQFF. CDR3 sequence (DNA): TGTGCCAGCAGCTTATTGGCTAGCGGGAGGAGTGAGCAGTTCTTC. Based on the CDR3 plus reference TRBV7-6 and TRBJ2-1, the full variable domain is GAGVSQSPRYKVTKRGQDVALRCDPISGHVSLYWYRQALGQGPEFLTYFNYEAQQDKSGLPNDRFSAERPEGSISTLTIQRTEQRDSAMYRCASSLLASGRSEQFFGPGTRLTVL.

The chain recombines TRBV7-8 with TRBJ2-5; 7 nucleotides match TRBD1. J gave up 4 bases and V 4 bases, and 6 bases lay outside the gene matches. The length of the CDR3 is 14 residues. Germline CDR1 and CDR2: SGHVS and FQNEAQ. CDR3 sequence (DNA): TGTGCCAGCAGCTCCCGGACAGGAGCAGAGACCCAGTACTTC. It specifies CASSSRTGAETQYF. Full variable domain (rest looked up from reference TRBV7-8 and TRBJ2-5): GAGVSQSPRYKVAKRGQDVALRCDPISGHVSLFWYQQALGQGPEFLTYFQNEAQLDKSGLPSDRFFAERPEGSVSTLKIQRTQQEDSAVYLCASSSRTGAETQYFGPGTRLLVL.

DNA of the CDR3: TGTGCCAGCAGCCCCACACCGGGGGGGCGTGAAGCTTTCTTT. It is translated as CASSPTPGGREAFF. V is TRBV7-9 and J is TRBJ1-1, with a tentative D call TRBD1 (6 bases). V lost 5 bases, J lost 7 bases, and 17 bases lay in between. The CDR3 is made up of 14 amino acids. Germline values: CDR1 SEHNR, CDR2 FQNEAQ (reference sequence).

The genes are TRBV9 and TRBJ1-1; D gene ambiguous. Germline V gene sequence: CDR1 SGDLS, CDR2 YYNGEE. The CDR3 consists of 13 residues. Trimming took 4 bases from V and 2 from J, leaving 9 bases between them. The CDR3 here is CASSQQTNTEAFF. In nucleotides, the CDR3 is TGTGCCAGCAGCCAACAGACCAACACTGAAGCTTTCTTT. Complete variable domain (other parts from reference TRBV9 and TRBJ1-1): DSGVTQTPKHLITATGQRVTLRCSPRSGDLSVYWYQQSLDQGLQFLIQYYNGEERAKGNILERFSAQQFPDLHSELNLSSLELGDSALYFCASSQQTNTEAFFGQGTRLTVV.

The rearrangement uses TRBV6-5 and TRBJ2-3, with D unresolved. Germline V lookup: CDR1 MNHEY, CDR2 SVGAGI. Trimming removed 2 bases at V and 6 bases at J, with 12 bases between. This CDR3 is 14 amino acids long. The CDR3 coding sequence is TGTGCCAGCAGTTACATGCTAGGATCGGATACGCAGTATTTT. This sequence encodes CASSYMLGSDTQYF.

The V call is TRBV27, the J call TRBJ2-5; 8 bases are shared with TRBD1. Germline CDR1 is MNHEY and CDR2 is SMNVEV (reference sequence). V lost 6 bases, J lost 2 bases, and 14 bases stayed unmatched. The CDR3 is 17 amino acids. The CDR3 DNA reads TGTGCCAGCAGCCACCACCCCAAGGACAGGGAACAAGAGACCCAGTACTTC. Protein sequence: CASSHHPKDREQETQYF.

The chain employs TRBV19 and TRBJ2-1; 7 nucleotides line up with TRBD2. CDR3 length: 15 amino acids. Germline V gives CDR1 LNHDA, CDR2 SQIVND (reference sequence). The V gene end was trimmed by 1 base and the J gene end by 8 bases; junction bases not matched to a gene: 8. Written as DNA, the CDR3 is TGTGCCAGTAGTATAGGGGGGAGGGCCGTAGATGAGCAGTTCTTC. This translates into CASSIGGRAVDEQFF. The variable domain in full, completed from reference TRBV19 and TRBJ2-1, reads DGGITQSPKYLFRKEGQNVTLSCEQNLNHDAMYWYRQDPGQGLRLIYYSQIVNDFQKGDIAEGYSVSREKKESFPLTVTSAQKNPTAFYLCASSIGGRAVDEQFFGPGTRLTVL.

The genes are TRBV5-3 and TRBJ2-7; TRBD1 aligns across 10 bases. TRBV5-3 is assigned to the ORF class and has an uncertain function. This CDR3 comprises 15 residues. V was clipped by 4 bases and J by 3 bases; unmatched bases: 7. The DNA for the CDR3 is TGTGCCAGAAGCCTGGGACAGGGGAACCACTACGAGCAGTACTTC. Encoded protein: CARSLGQGNHYEQYF.

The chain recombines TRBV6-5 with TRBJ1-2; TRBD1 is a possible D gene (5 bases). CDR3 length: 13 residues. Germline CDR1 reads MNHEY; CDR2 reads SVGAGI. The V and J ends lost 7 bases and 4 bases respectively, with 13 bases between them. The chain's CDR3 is CASTPGGTYGYTF. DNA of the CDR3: TGTGCCAGCACGCCGGGGGGTACCTATGGCTACACCTTC.

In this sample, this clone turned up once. Here the CDR3 DNA reads TGCGCCAGCAGCTTGACCCGAACCGATGAGCAGTTCTTC. This codes for CASSLTRTDEQFF. The J gene is TRBJ2-1, the V gene TRBV5-1; D gene unclear. V was clipped by 1 base and J by 8 bases, with 10 bases between them. Per the germline V gene, CDR1 is SGHRS and CDR2 is YFSETQ. The CDR3 is made up of 13 amino acids.